This T cell receptor beta chain was recovered during a study of molecular identifiers for immune sequencing clone quantification. Sorting isolated naive CD8 T cells as CD8+CD4-CCR7+CD45RA+ events. Making the bulk TCR libraries relied on previously described methods and listed TCR primers. TCRdb reanalysed the PCR reads using MiXCR and keeps one entry per CDR3 protein. The repertoire holds some 590,000 distinct CDR3 sequences, with 25% as singletons. This CDR3 has 16 amino acids. Germline V CDR1 and CDR2: MNHEY, SVGEGT. V was trimmed by 6 bases and J by 8 bases, leaving 23 bases between them. On this clonotype: Its matching antigen is unknown.

Study findings and constraints: Researchers reportedly could pick up spiked Jurkat TCR RNA from one cell mixed into over 900,000 naive cells.

V is TRBV6-2 or TRBV6-3 and J is TRBJ2-1; D is undetermined. Specimen: naive CD8+ T cells from blood, with Jurkat cell RNA spiked in. Subset described: FACS-sorted CD8+CD4-CCR7+CD45RA+ naive T cells. The source of this sequence is a human donor in good health. Some libraries in this study had Jurkat cell RNA spiked in. The CDR3 region has the DNA TGTGCCAGCAGAAACTGGAGTATTAGTCTCCCAGATGAGCAGTTCTTC. Translating it yields CASRNWSISLPDEQFF.